Below, 24 T cell receptor beta chains from the same sample are listed, as sequenced in a study of blood T cell repertoires in COVID-19. Measured with immunoSEQ multiplex PCR; TCRdb has only the in-frame clones, and not every one. Among some 91,000 clones, over 65% were seen once, and the ten largest hold about an eighth. The sample comprised peripheral blood. Source of these receptors: a human donor in a cohort sampled during active COVID-19.

The CDR3 reads CASSQDTTGGEKLFF. As DNA, the CDR3 is TGCGCCAGCAGCCAAGATACGACAGGGGGTGAAAAACTGTTTTTT. The genes are TRBV4-1 and TRBJ1-4; 9 bases match TRBD1. Trimming cost V 0 bases and J 7 bases; bases outside gene matches: 3. Germline V lookup: CDR1 MGHRA, CDR2 YSYEKL. This CDR3 region has 15 residues.

The J gene is TRBJ2-1, the V gene TRBV9, with TRBD2 identical over 9 bases. This CDR3 spans 16 amino acids. Germline loops: CDR1 SGDLS, CDR2 YYNGEE. V shed 0 bases and J 5 bases; nucleotides not matched to a gene: 6. The CDR3 region is CASSVVHGGGDNEQFF. In DNA form, the CDR3 reads TGTGCCAGCAGCGTAGTCCACGGCGGGGGGGACAATGAGCAGTTCTTC.

The rearrangement links TRBV2 to TRBJ1-4; 8 bases fit TRBD1. The CDR3 has 16 amino acids. With 1 base clipped from V and 6 bases from J, the junction kept 7 bases outside the gene matches. In germline, CDR1 is SNHLY, CDR2 FYNNEI. As DNA, the CDR3 is TGTGCCAGCAGTGAAGGGCTCGCCAGGGGGCATGAAAAACTGTTTTTT. Protein product: CASSEGLARGHEKLFF. Full variable domain (remainder filled in from reference TRBV2 and TRBJ1-4): EPEVTQTPSHQVTQMGQEVILRCVPISNHLYFYWYRQILGQKVEFLVSFYNNEISEKSEIFDDQFSVERPDGSNFTLKIRSTKLEDSAMYFCASSEGLARGHEKLFFGSGTQLSVL.

V is TRBV28 and J is TRBJ1-4; the D is unclear. The ends were cut back, 2 bases at V and 0 bases at J, with 10 bases in the middle. CDR1 and CDR2 (germline): MDHEN, SYDVKM. The CDR3 totals 16 residues. In nucleotides, the CDR3 is TGTGCCAGCAGTTTAGGGCCGGCAGCAACTAATGAAAAACTGTTTTTT. Its protein is CASSLGPAATNEKLFF.

The chain has TRBV5-1 and TRBJ2-1; TRBD1 matches 11 bases. The trim removed 3 bases at V and 7 bases at J, leaving 9 bases unmatched. The CDR3 contains 16 residues. Looked up from germline, CDR1 is SGHRS and CDR2 is YFSETQ. The DNA of the CDR3 is TGCGCCAGCAGCTCCGGGACAGGGGGAGGCTTTAATGAGCAGTTCTTC. Its protein is CASSSGTGGGFNEQFF.

The DNA of the CDR3 is TGTGCCAGCAGCTCCAGGGGATCCTACGAGCAGTACTTC. Its protein product is CASSSRGSYEQYF. The chain carries TRBV5-4 and TRBJ2-7; D possibly corresponds to TRBD1 (6 bases). V lost 3 bases and J 1 base, leaving 8 bases between the germline ends. The CDR3 sequence is 13 residues long. Germline lookup yields CDR1 SGHNT and CDR2 YYREEE (reference sequence).

This rearrangement joins TRBV2 to TRBJ2-5; 11 bases map to TRBD1. V lost 5 bases to trimming and J lost 5 bases; unmatched junction nucleotides: 10. CDR1 is SNHLY and CDR2 is FYNNEI in the germline V gene. The CDR3 has 16 residues. The CDR3 region has the DNA TGTGCCAGCAGTCCGGGACAGGGGGTTCTCGGGGAGACCCAGTACTTC. Translated, it gives CASSPGQGVLGETQYF.

The sample holds many counts of this clone. The CDR3 spells CASSLDLVQWAVNNEKLFF. The CDR3 region has the DNA TGTGCCAGCAGCTTAGATTTGGTACAGTGGGCAGTAAATAATGAAAAACTGTTTTTT. The gene calls are TRBV7-6 and TRBJ1-4, with D uncertain. The V and J ends lost 1 base and 4 bases respectively, with 22 bases between them. Germline V lookup: CDR1 SGHVS, CDR2 FNYEAQ. CDR3 length: 19 amino acids.

V and J are TRBV7-9 and TRBJ2-7; tentatively, D is TRBD1 (7 bases). The CDR3 consists of 13 residues. V was cut by 5 bases and J by 4 bases, with 12 bases left in between. CDR1 is SEHNR and CDR2 is FQNEAQ in the germline V gene (reference sequence). Here the CDR3 DNA reads TGTGCCAGCAGCGCCGGGGGACAGTACGAGCAGTACTTC. Residues: CASSAGGQYEQYF.

This CDR3 is CASSRTGPYYGYTF. The DNA of the CDR3 is TGTGCCAGTAGTCGGACAGGGCCTTACTATGGCTACACCTTC. The genes are TRBV19 and TRBJ1-2; 8 bases are a match to TRBD1. Germline CDR1 reads LNHDA; CDR2 reads SQIVND (reference sequence). The CDR3 has 14 residues. V shed 5 bases, J shed 3 bases, and the junction held 5 bases outside the gene matches.

The rearrangement links TRBV25-1 to TRBJ1-1, with a weak D call TRBD1 (5 bases). The CDR3 runs 16 residues. Deletions cut 6 bases from V and 0 bases from J, with 17 bases between. Looked up from germline, CDR1 is MGHDK and CDR2 is SYGVNS. For the CDR3, the DNA is TGTGCCAGCAGCCCCGGGGGGTATGGGGTGAACACTGAAGCTTTCTTT. Translation: CASSPGGYGVNTEAFF.

J is TRBJ2-7 and V is TRBV27, with TRBD1 as a possible D gene (5 bases). There are 14 residues in the CDR3. Trimming left V 7 bases short and J 2 bases short, with 15 bases between. Germline values: CDR1 MNHEY, CDR2 SMNVEV (reference sequence). CDR3 protein: CASNPRTSAYEQYF. CDR3 nucleotide sequence: TGTGCCAGCAACCCTAGGACATCAGCCTACGAGCAGTACTTC.

The genes are TRBV5-1 and TRBJ1-4; 7 bases fit TRBD1. This CDR3 has 16 residues. Germline lookup yields CDR1 SGHRS and CDR2 YFSETQ. The J segment lost 5 bases and the V segment lost 4 bases, leaving 11 bases of the junction unmatched. The CDR3 spells CASSTHRQGSNEKLFF. The CDR3 nucleotides are TGCGCCAGCAGCACCCACCGACAGGGCTCAAATGAAAAACTGTTTTTT.

This clone was found a few times. V and J are TRBV29-1 and TRBJ1-1; 8 nucleotides match TRBD1. CDR1 SQVTM and CDR2 ANQGSEA come from the germline V gene. This CDR3 has 13 residues. The trim removed 3 bases at V and 10 bases at J, leaving 10 bases unmatched. The CDR3 loop is CSVDPGQGSVAFF. The CDR3 nucleotides are TGCAGCGTTGACCCAGGACAGGGCTCTGTAGCTTTCTTT. Full variable domain (remainder filled in from reference TRBV29-1 and TRBJ1-1): SAVISQKPSRDICQRGTSLTIQCQVDSQVTMMFWYRQQPGQSLTLIATANQGSEATYESGFVIDKFPISRPNLTFSTLTVSNMSPEDSSIYLCSVDPGQGSVAFFGQGTRLTVV.

CDR3 nucleotides: TGTGCCAGCAGCACTCAAAACACCGGGGAGCTGTTTTTT. Encoded protein: CASSTQNTGELFF. This rearrangement joins TRBV2 to TRBJ2-2, with D uncertain. Looked up from germline, CDR1 is SNHLY and CDR2 is FYNNEI. The germline V and J ends were trimmed by 6 bases and 2 bases, with 7 bases remaining between them. The CDR3 contains 13 residues.

The V call is TRBV19, the J call TRBJ1-1, with 10 nucleotides matching TRBD1. V shed 4 bases, J shed 5 bases, and the junction held 13 bases outside the gene matches. CDR3 length: 17 amino acids. Germline lookup yields CDR1 LNHDA and CDR2 SQIVND (reference sequence). CDR3: CASSTDGRDRGETEAFF. In nucleotides, the CDR3 is TGTGCCAGTAGTACCGATGGCCGGGACAGGGGAGAGACTGAAGCTTTCTTT.

The V gene is TRBV6-2 or TRBV6-3, the J gene TRBJ1-1; D is perhaps TRBD1 (6 bases). This CDR3 comprises 15 residues. From germline, CDR1 is MNHEY and CDR2 SVGEGT. V lost 6 bases and J lost 5, with 19 bases in between. The chain's CDR3 is CASSPGGAARTEAFF. The DNA of the CDR3 is TGTGCCAGCAGCCCCGGGGGGGCGGCTCGGACTGAAGCTTTCTTT.

This clone was recorded only once. This chain joins TRBV29-1 and TRBJ2-7; 9 nucleotides agree with TRBD2. CDR3 size: 13 residues. V shed 4 bases, J shed 3 bases, and the junction held 4 bases outside the gene matches. Germline V gene data show CDR1 as SQVTM and CDR2 as ANQGSEA. This chain's CDR3 is CSVAGTSYYEQYF. CDR3 sequence (DNA): TGCAGCGTTGCAGGGACTAGCTACTACGAGCAGTACTTC.

This chain joins TRBV2 and TRBJ2-2, with TRBD2 as a possible D gene (6 bases). CDR3 length: 15 amino acids. Trimming took off 5 bases at V and 4 bases at J, with 14 bases between the two ends. The germline gives CDR1 SNHLY, CDR2 FYNNEI. The CDR3 loop reads CASSPDGLITGELFF. In DNA, the CDR3 is TGTGCCAGCAGTCCGGATGGACTAATCACCGGGGAGCTGTTTTTT. Supplemented by reference TRBV2 and TRBJ2-2, the full variable domain reads EPEVTQTPSHQVTQMGQEVILRCVPISNHLYFYWYRQILGQKVEFLVSFYNNEISEKSEIFDDQFSVERPDGSNFTLKIRSTKLEDSAMYFCASSPDGLITGELFFGEGSRLTVL.

This clone was recorded only once. The chain recombines TRBV5-1 with TRBJ2-5; tentative D call: TRBD2 (6 bases). This CDR3 spans 17 amino acids. V was shortened by 4 bases and J by 3 bases, with 22 bases between the two germline ends. Germline-derived CDR1 and CDR2 are SGHRS and YFSETQ. The CDR3 sequence is CASSLTPWRGPEETQYF. CDR3 bases: TGCGCCAGCAGCCTGACCCCCTGGCGGGGCCCTGAAGAGACCCAGTACTTC.

V usage is TRBV5-4 and J usage is TRBJ2-7, with 8 bases aligning to TRBD1. The CDR3 is 16 residues long. Trimming took 0 bases from V and 3 from J; bases not matched to a gene: 8. CDR1 SGHNT and CDR2 YYREEE come from the germline V gene (reference sequence). As DNA, the CDR3 is TGTGCCAGCAGCTTGGGGGGAGAGACAGGGGACTACGAGCAGTACTTC. It translates to CASSLGGETGDYEQYF.

The chain employs TRBV18 and TRBJ2-3; no definite D call. Looked up from germline, CDR1 is KGHSH and CDR2 is LQKENI. V was cut by 3 bases and J by 4 bases, with 14 bases left in between. The CDR3 loop spans 15 amino acids. This CDR3 is CASSPLAGLADTQYF. The DNA of the CDR3 is TGTGCCAGCTCACCTTTAGCTGGGTTGGCAGATACGCAGTATTTT.

V gene TRBV5-1 combines with J gene TRBJ1-1; D remains ambiguous. The CDR3 is 13 residues long. Trimming stripped 0 bases from V and 1 base from J, with 4 bases between. Looked up from germline, CDR1 is SGHRS and CDR2 is YFSETQ. The CDR3 DNA is TGCGCCAGCAGCTTGGGGGCGAACACTGAAGCTTTCTTT. The encoded protein is CASSLGANTEAFF.

This chain uses TRBV28 with TRBJ1-5; tentative D call: TRBD1 (6 bases). There are 15 residues in the CDR3. Germline V gene data show CDR1 as MDHEN and CDR2 as SYDVKM. V was shortened by 10 bases and J by 1 base, with 17 bases between the two germline ends. CDR3: CATKGGLRSNQPQHF. Written as DNA, the CDR3 is TGTGCCACCAAAGGGGGATTGCGGAGCAATCAGCCCCAGCATTTT.